These 21 T cell receptor beta chains came from one sample sequenced in a study of blood T cell repertoires in COVID-19. The repertoire was sequenced with immunoSEQ multiplex PCR; TCRdb's copy has only in-frame clones and lacks some. The sample consists of around 200,000 clones, roughly 84% of them appearing once. The sample consisted of peripheral blood. All receptors derive from a human donor with acute or convalescent COVID-19. The donor label of this sample is uncertain.

The table lists this clone with a count of one. CDR3 amino acids: CASSLSGLAGVDTQYF. The DNA of the CDR3 is TGTGCCAGCAGTTTGTCCGGACTAGCGGGAGTAGATACGCAGTATTTT. This rearrangement joins TRBV28 to TRBJ2-3, with 13 bases identical to TRBD2. J was trimmed by 5 bases and V by 3 bases; bases with no gene match: 5. The CDR3 length is 16 residues. Germline loops: CDR1 MDHEN, CDR2 SYDVKM.

The J gene is TRBJ2-6, the V gene TRBV7-9; 7 positions match TRBD1. Trimming cost V 6 bases and J 2 bases; bases outside gene matches: 13. From germline, CDR1 is SEHNR and CDR2 FQNEAQ (reference sequence). CDR3 length equals 18 residues. This CDR3 is CASSPGQGVVAGANVLTF. The CDR3 region has the DNA TGTGCCAGCAGTCCGGGGCAGGGGGTAGTGGCTGGGGCCAACGTCCTGACTTTC. Complete variable domain (other parts from reference TRBV7-9 and TRBJ2-6): DTGVSQNPRHKITKRGQNVTFRCDPISEHNRLYWYRQTLGQGPEFLTYFQNEAQLEKSRLLSDRFSAERPKGSFSTLEIQRTEQGDSAMYLCASSPGQGVVAGANVLTFGAGSRLTVL.

V gene TRBV5-1 combines with J gene TRBJ2-3; D is perhaps TRBD2 (6 bases). Looked up from germline, CDR1 is SGHRS and CDR2 is YFSETQ. V lost 3 bases, J lost 2 bases, and 13 bases lay in between. CDR3 length equals 15 residues. CDR3 nucleotides: TGCGCCAGCAGCTCCGCGGGGATCAACACAGATACGCAGTATTTT. It encodes CASSSAGINTDTQYF.

The chain is built from TRBV19 and TRBJ1-6; 8 bases are a match to TRBD1. The V and J ends lost 0 bases and 7 bases, in that order; junction bases with no gene match: 8. The germline CDR1 and CDR2 sequences are LNHDA and SQIVND (reference sequence). The CDR3 totals 17 residues. The CDR3 nucleotides are TGTGCCAGTAGTATAGATTCCGGACAGGGAAGGAATTCACCCCTCCACTTT. Protein product: CASSIDSGQGRNSPLHF.

Written as DNA, the CDR3 is TGCGCCAGCAGCTTGGCCGGGAGGGTTCAAGAGACCCAGTACTTC. Protein: CASSLAGRVQETQYF. The chain uses TRBV5-1 and TRBJ2-5; 8 positions match TRBD2. Germline V lookup: CDR1 SGHRS, CDR2 YFSETQ. J lost 2 bases, V lost 0 bases, and 3 bases had no gene match. The CDR3 covers 15 residues.

This sequence joins TRBV6-5 and TRBJ2-5; TRBD2 matches 10 bases. J gave up 3 bases and V 8 bases, and 9 bases lay outside the gene matches. Germline V lookup: CDR1 MNHEY, CDR2 SVGAGI. The CDR3 is 15 residues long. The CDR3 loop reads CASLPFTSGEETQYF. CDR3 sequence (DNA): TGTGCCAGCCTGCCCTTCACTAGCGGGGAAGAGACCCAGTACTTC.

Notes on this clone: This sample includes further DNA sequences coding for the same CDR3. V and J are TRBV7-6 and TRBJ2-5; TRBD2 aligns across 10 bases. CDR1 is SGHVS and CDR2 is FNYEAQ in the germline V gene. J lost 5 bases, V lost 0 bases, and 0 bases had no gene match. This CDR3 contains 14 residues. This CDR3 is CASSLASGRETQYF. CDR3 coding DNA: TGTGCCAGCAGCTTAGCTAGCGGGAGGGAGACCCAGTACTTC.

The chain recombines TRBV11-3 with TRBJ2-1; D is ambiguous. V gave up 0 bases and J gave up 9 bases, with 6 bases separating them. The length of the CDR3 is 12 residues. From germline, CDR1 is SGHNT and CDR2 YENEEA. This CDR3 reads CASSLDFGEQFF. Here the CDR3 DNA reads TGTGCCAGCAGCTTAGATTTCGGTGAGCAGTTCTTC.

The chain has TRBV2 and TRBJ1-1; 8 nucleotides match TRBD1. Per germline, CDR1 SNHLY and CDR2 FYNNEI. V lost 7 bases, J lost 1 base, and 5 bases stayed unmatched. This CDR3 has 14 residues. The CDR3 nucleotides are TGTGCCAGCAAGTGGGACAGGCAGAACACTGAAGCTTTCTTT. This codes for CASKWDRQNTEAFF. Full variable domain (missing parts from reference TRBV2 and TRBJ1-1): EPEVTQTPSHQVTQMGQEVILRCVPISNHLYFYWYRQILGQKVEFLVSFYNNEISEKSEIFDDQFSVERPDGSNFTLKIRSTKLEDSAMYFCASKWDRQNTEAFFGQGTRLTVV.

V usage is TRBV7-3 and J usage is TRBJ1-2; 8 bases agree with TRBD1. This CDR3 has 14 residues. Trimming at V came to 5 bases and at J to 6 bases, leaving 8 bases not matched to a gene. Germline V gene data show CDR1 as SGHTA and CDR2 as FQGTGA. The CDR3 nucleotides read TGTGCCAGCAGCAAGACAGGGGTCGGTCATGGCTACACCTTC. Its translation: CASSKTGVGHGYTF.

The chain joins TRBV25-1 to TRBJ2-7, with 8 bases identical to TRBD2. The CDR3 totals 15 residues. V lost 4 bases and J lost 1; bases outside the gene matches: 6. Looked up from germline, CDR1 is MGHDK and CDR2 is SYGVNS. In DNA form, the CDR3 reads TGTGCCAGCAGTGCCAGCGGGGGTCCTTCCTACGAGCAGTACTTC. Amino acid sequence: CASSASGGPSYEQYF.

The chain is built from TRBV5-4 and TRBJ2-3, with TRBD2 matching 8 bases. The CDR3 is 18 amino acids. CDR1 SGHNT and CDR2 YYREEE come from the germline V gene (reference sequence). V was pared by 0 bases and J by 3 bases, with 12 bases of the junction left unmatched. The CDR3 region has the DNA TGTGCCAGCAGCTTGGGGGGCGGGGCGGGAGGCCGGACAGATACGCAGTATTTT. Translation gives CASSLGGGAGGRTDTQYF.

This clone was counted only a few times. This chain uses TRBV12-3 or TRBV12-4 with TRBJ1-4; D gene ambiguous. V lost 8 bases to trimming and J lost 4 bases, with 11 bases between them. The CDR3 is 13 residues long. In nucleotides, the CDR3 is TGTGCCAGCGCCGGGATCATTAATGAAAAACTGTTTTTT. Its translation: CASAGIINEKLFF.

This clone was observed a single time. The CDR3 is CASSPSGSPGSGYTF. The CDR3 nucleotides are TGTGCCAGCAGTCCGTCGGGGAGTCCCGGAAGTGGCTACACCTTC. The V call is TRBV27, the J call TRBJ1-2; D unclear. Germline V CDR1 and CDR2: MNHEY, SMNVEV (reference sequence). V shed 5 bases and J shed 7 bases, with 20 bases lying between them. The CDR3 has 15 amino acids.

In its sample, this clone was seen a few times. The rearrangement links TRBV6-5 to TRBJ1-2; D may be TRBD1 (6 bases). The CDR3 runs to 15 residues. Per the germline V gene, CDR1 is MNHEY and CDR2 is SVGAGI. The V and J ends lost 0 bases and 5 bases respectively, with 13 bases between them. CDR3 in amino acids: CASSYSGDTDYGYTF. The CDR3 DNA reads TGTGCCAGCAGTTACTCGGGGGACACTGATTATGGCTACACCTTC.

This clone was picked up one time. The chain couples TRBV19 to TRBJ1-6; D uncertain. CDR3 length: 13 residues. Looked up from germline, CDR1 is LNHDA and CDR2 is SQIVND (reference sequence). V lost 5 bases to trimming and J lost 9 bases, with 11 bases between them. The CDR3 DNA is TGTGCCAGTAGTGAGGGAAAGAGTTCACCCCTCCACTTT. This sequence encodes CASSEGKSSPLHF. Full variable domain (remainder filled in from reference TRBV19 and TRBJ1-6): DGGITQSPKYLFRKEGQNVTLSCEQNLNHDAMYWYRQDPGQGLRLIYYSQIVNDFQKGDIAEGYSVSREKKESFPLTVTSAQKNPTAFYLCASSEGKSSPLHFGNGTRLTVT.

The chain links TRBV28 to TRBJ2-2, with 14 nucleotides matching TRBD2. The CDR3 is 15 residues long. The germline CDR1 and CDR2 sequences are MDHEN and SYDVKM. V shed 8 bases and J 5 bases; nucleotides not matched to a gene: 4. CDR3 sequence: CASSGLAGGTGELFF. DNA of the CDR3: TGTGCCAGCTCCGGACTAGCGGGAGGTACCGGGGAGCTGTTTTTT. Based on the CDR3 plus reference TRBV28 and TRBJ2-2, the full variable domain is DVKVTQSSRYLVKRTGEKVFLECVQDMDHENMFWYRQDPGLGLRLIYFSYDVKMKEKGDIPEGYSVSREKKERFSLILESASTNQTSMYLCASSGLAGGTGELFFGEGSRLTVL.

The sample holds one count of this clone. The rearrangement links TRBV7-2 to TRBJ2-2; tentative D call: TRBD2 (6 bases). Per the germline V gene, CDR1 is SGHTA and CDR2 is FQGNSA. This CDR3 is built from 14 residues. The CDR3 DNA sequence: TGTGCTCGGGGGTCCAGCGGAAACACCGGGGAGCTGTTTTTT. This sequence encodes CARGSSGNTGELFF.

The V gene is TRBV6-5, the J gene TRBJ2-7; TRBD1 matches 8 bases. CDR1 is MNHEY, CDR2 SVGAGI, per germline. The CDR3 spans 14 residues. V shed 6 bases, J shed 1 base, and the junction held 5 bases outside the gene matches. As DNA, the CDR3 is TGTGCCAGCAGGAGGGGACAGGCATCCTACGAGCAGTACTTC. This gives the protein CASRRGQASYEQYF.

The rearrangement uses TRBV25-1 and TRBJ2-7, with D possibly TRBD1 on 5 matching bases. V lost 10 bases, J lost 4 bases, and 17 bases lay in between. This CDR3 has 13 amino acids. Germline V gene sequence: CDR1 MGHDK, CDR2 SYGVNS. In nucleotides, the CDR3 is TGTGCCACCCGTGGGGCGACCGTTTACGAGCAGTACTTC. Protein sequence: CATRGATVYEQYF.

This chain links TRBV7-3 with TRBJ2-7; a weak D match, TRBD2 (5 bases). Per the germline V gene, CDR1 is SGHTA and CDR2 is FQGTGA. V lost 5 bases, J lost 12 bases, and 17 bases lay in between. This CDR3 comprises 12 residues. CDR3 residues: CASSRKDSHTYF. The DNA for the CDR3 is TGTGCCAGCAGCCGAAAGGACTCTCATACGTACTTC.